One sample yielded the 9 T cell receptor beta chains listed below, sequenced in a study of cytomegalovirus exposure and HLA in healthy donors. The PCR had 60 Vbeta and 13 Jbeta primers. Only in-frame clones appear in the TCRdb table, and some are missing; sequencing was by immunoSEQ multiplex PCR. The sample includes 150,000 to 200,000 clones. The sample consisted of PBMCs. The source of these receptors is a woman aged 18 to 35 in good health and CMV-seropositive.

In DNA, the CDR3 is TGTGCCAGCAGGACGGGTACTCCCCCCAATGGCTACACCTTC. This translates into CASRTGTPPNGYTF. V is TRBV6-5 and J is TRBJ1-2; unclear D gene. Trimming removed 6 bases from V and 6 bases from J, with 17 bases in between. The CDR3 totals 14 residues. Germline V gene sequence: CDR1 MNHEY, CDR2 SVGAGI.

The V call is TRBV5-6, the J call TRBJ2-3; possible D gene TRBD2, 5 bases. The CDR3 is 15 residues long. V lost 4 bases and J lost 11, with 23 bases in between. Germline V gives CDR1 SGHDT, CDR2 YYEEEE. CDR3 sequence reads: CASSPPGYYPQEQYF. The CDR3 nucleotides are TGTGCCAGCAGCCCACCGGGATACTACCCTCAGGAGCAGTATTTT.

The V and J genes are TRBV2 and TRBJ1-2; 7 positions agree with TRBD1. V lost 7 bases to trimming and J lost 2 bases; unmatched junction nucleotides: 7. Germline-derived CDR1 and CDR2 are SNHLY and FYNNEI. There are 14 residues in the CDR3. DNA for the CDR3: TGTGCCAGCACGACTCAGACAGGGAACTATGGCTACACCTTC. It codes for CASTTQTGNYGYTF.

The chain uses TRBV7-9 and TRBJ2-3; D unclear. Germline CDR1 SEHNR, CDR2 FQNEAQ (reference sequence). V was clipped by 4 bases and J by 6 bases, with 8 bases between them. The CDR3 covers 12 residues. CDR3 nucleotide sequence: TGTGCCAGCAGCTCCAGTTCCGATACGCAGTATTTT. Protein: CASSSSSDTQYF.

The chain combines TRBV7-9 with TRBJ1-2, with a possible D match to TRBD1 (5 bases). The CDR3 consists of 17 residues. Trimming shortened V by 7 bases and J by 2 bases, and 23 bases separated the two germline ends. Germline V gene lookup returns CDR1 SEHNR and CDR2 FQNEAQ (reference sequence). CDR3 DNA sequence: TGTGCCAGCACCCGGGGGGACGGCCGAAGAGGGAACTATGGCTACACCTTC. Its translation: CASTRGDGRRGNYGYTF.

The chain is built from TRBV7-9 and TRBJ2-2, with no clear D. The V gene lost 5 bases and the J gene lost 1 base, with 14 bases spanning the gap. Germline V CDR1 and CDR2: SEHNR, FQNEAQ (reference sequence). The CDR3 runs 16 residues. This CDR3 is CASSPQNGRNTGELFF. CDR3 DNA sequence: TGTGCCAGCAGCCCGCAGAATGGCAGGAACACCGGGGAGCTGTTTTTT.

This rearrangement joins TRBV6-4 to TRBJ2-1; 8 bases agree with TRBD2. V lost 5 bases, J lost 1 base, and 4 bases stayed unmatched. The CDR3 totals 15 residues. Germline lookup yields CDR1 MRHNA and CDR2 SNTAGT. CDR3 region: CASSPIAGSYNEQFF. The CDR3 bases are TGTGCCAGCAGTCCTATAGCGGGATCCTACAATGAGCAGTTCTTC.

The rearrangement joins TRBV29-1 to TRBJ1-2, with a tentative D call TRBD1 (5 bases). Trimming took off 4 bases at V and 3 bases at J, with 15 bases between the two ends. The CDR3 is 14 residues long. CDR1 is SQVTM, CDR2 ANQGSEA, per germline. The CDR3, as DNA: TGCAGCGTTGCGGGGGGAATCGGCGACTATGGCTACACCTTC. This gives the protein CSVAGGIGDYGYTF.

This CDR3 is CASGLSGGVGYTF. Here the CDR3 DNA reads TGTGCTAGTGGTTTGTCAGGGGGCGTTGGCTACACCTTC. The rearrangement links TRBV12-5 to TRBJ1-2; 8 nucleotides match TRBD1. Germline V gene data show CDR1 as LGHNT and CDR2 as FRNRAP. The CDR3 runs 13 residues. V trimming: 2 bases; J trimming: 7 bases; junction bases outside the gene matches: 3.